This entry is about one TCR beta chain. Its antigen is still unknown. The sample is drawn from a study of long-term antiretroviral therapy in people with HIV. Study-wide results and limits: ART-treated samples gained diversity yet remained below transplant donor controls. Every time point showed a repertoire led by clones expanded before ART. Control repertoires displayed wider CDR3 length ranges than the HIV repertoires.

immunoSEQ v3.0 was run at survey level. Method: immunoSEQ multiplex PCR; TCRdb's copy keeps in-frame clones and lacks some. This sample has tens of thousands of clones, with nearly 95% found just once. V lost 2 bases and J 4 bases, leaving 9 bases between the germline ends. CDR1 and CDR2 (germline): SGHDT, YYEEEE. The length of the CDR3 is 13 residues. This sample comprised unsorted PBMCs, obtained 3.7 years after starting antiretroviral therapy. The rearrangement joins TRBV5-6 to TRBJ1-2; no firm D call. This sequence was found in a woman aged 45-65 years with HIV. The chain's CDR3 is CASSFTGIYGYTF. In DNA form, the CDR3 reads TGTGCCAGCAGCTTTACTGGCATCTATGGCTACACCTTC.